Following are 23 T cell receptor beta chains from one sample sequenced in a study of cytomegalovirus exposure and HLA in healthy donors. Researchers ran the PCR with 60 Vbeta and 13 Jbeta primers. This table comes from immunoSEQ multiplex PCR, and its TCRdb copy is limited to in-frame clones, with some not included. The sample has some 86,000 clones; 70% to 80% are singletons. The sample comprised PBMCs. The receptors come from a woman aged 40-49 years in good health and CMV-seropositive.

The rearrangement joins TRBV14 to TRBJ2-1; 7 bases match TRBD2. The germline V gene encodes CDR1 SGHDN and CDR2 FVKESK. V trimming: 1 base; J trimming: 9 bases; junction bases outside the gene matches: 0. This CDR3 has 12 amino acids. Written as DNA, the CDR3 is TGTGCCAGCAGCCAAGGGGGGGGTGAGCAGTTCTTC. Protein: CASSQGGGEQFF.

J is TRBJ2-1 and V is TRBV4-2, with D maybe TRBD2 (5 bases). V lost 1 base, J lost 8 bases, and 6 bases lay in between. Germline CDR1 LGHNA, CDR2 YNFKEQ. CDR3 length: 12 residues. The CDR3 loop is CASSQGRDEQFF. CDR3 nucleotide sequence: TGTGCCAGCAGCCAAGGGCGGGATGAGCAGTTCTTC.

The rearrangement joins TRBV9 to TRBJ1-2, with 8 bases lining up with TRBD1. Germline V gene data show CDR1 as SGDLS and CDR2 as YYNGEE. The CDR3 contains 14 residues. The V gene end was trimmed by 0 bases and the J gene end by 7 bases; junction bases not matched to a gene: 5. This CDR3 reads CASSVDQGASGYTF. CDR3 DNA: TGTGCCAGCAGCGTAGATCAGGGGGCCTCTGGCTACACCTTC.

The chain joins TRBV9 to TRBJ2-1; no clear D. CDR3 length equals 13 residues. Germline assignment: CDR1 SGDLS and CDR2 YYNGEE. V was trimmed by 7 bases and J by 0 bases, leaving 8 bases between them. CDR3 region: CASGLSSYNEQFF. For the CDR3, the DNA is TGTGCCAGCGGGCTCAGCTCCTACAATGAGCAGTTCTTC.

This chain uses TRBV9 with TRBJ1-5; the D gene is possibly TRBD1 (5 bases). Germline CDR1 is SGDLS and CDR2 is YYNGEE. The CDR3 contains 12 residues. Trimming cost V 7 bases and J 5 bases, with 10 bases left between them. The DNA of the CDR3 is TGTGCCAGCGGACAAGTCGATCAGCCCCAGCATTTT. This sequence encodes CASGQVDQPQHF.

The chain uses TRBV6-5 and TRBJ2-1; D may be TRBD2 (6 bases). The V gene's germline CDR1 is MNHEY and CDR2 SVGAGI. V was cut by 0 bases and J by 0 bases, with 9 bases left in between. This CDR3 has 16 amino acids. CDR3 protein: CASSYSRDSSYNEQFF. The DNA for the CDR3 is TGTGCCAGCAGTTACTCGAGGGACTCCTCCTACAATGAGCAGTTCTTC.

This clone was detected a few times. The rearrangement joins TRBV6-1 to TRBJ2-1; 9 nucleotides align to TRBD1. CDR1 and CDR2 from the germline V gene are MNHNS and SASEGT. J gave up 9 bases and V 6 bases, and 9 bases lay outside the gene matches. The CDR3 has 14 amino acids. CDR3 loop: CASRGDRATGEQFF. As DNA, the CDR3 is TGTGCCAGCAGGGGGGACAGGGCGACAGGTGAGCAGTTCTTC.

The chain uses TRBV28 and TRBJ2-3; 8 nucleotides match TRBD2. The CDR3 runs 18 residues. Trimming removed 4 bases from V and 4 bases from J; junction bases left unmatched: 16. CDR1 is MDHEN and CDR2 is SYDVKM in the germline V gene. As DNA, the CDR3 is TGTGCCAGCAGTTCCCCCTCAGCGGGAGTCTTAAAAGCAGATACGCAGTATTTT. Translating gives CASSSPSAGVLKADTQYF.

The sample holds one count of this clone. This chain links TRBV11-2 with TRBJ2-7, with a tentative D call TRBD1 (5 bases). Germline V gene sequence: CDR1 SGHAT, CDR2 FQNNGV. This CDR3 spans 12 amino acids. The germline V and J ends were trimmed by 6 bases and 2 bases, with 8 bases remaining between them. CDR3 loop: CASSRGTYEQYF. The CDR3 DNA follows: TGTGCCAGCAGTAGGGGCACCTACGAGCAGTACTTC.

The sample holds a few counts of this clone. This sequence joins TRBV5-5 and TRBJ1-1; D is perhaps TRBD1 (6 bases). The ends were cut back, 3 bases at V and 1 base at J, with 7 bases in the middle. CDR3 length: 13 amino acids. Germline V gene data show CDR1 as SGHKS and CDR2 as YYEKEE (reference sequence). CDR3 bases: TGTGCCAGCAGCTGGGGGCGGAACACTGAAGCTTTCTTT. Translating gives CASSWGRNTEAFF.

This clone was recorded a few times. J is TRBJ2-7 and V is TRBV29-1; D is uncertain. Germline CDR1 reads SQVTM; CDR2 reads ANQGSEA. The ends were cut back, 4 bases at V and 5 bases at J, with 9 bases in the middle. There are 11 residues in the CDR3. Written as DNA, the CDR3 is TGCAGCGTTGGAGTAGTCGACGAGCAGTACTTC. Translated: CSVGVVDEQYF.

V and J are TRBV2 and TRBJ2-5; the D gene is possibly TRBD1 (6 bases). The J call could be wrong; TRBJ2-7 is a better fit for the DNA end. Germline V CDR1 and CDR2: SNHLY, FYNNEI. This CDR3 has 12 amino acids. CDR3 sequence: CASRDIAYEQYF. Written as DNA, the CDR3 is TGTGCCAGTCGGGACATCGCCTACGAGCAGTACTTC.

CDR3 region: CASSLEVSAGQSEKLFF. CDR3 bases: TGCGCCAGCAGCTTGGAGGTATCGGCAGGGCAATCTGAAAAACTGTTTTTT. The J gene is TRBJ1-4, the V gene TRBV5-1; a possible D gene is TRBD1 (5 bases). V lost 0 bases and J 7 bases, leaving 19 bases between the germline ends. The CDR3 is made up of 17 amino acids. Germline values: CDR1 SGHRS, CDR2 YFSETQ.

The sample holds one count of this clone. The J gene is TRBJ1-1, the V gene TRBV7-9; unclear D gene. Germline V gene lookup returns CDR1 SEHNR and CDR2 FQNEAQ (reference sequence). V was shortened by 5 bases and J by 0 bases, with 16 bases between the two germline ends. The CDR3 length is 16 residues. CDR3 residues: CASSRRSAQMNTEAFF. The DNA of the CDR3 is TGTGCCAGCAGCCGTAGGAGCGCCCAAATGAACACTGAAGCTTTCTTT. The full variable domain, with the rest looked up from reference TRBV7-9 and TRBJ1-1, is DTGVSQNPRHKITKRGQNVTFRCDPISEHNRLYWYRQTLGQGPEFLTYFQNEAQLEKSRLLSDRFSAERPKGSFSTLEIQRTEQGDSAMYLCASSRRSAQMNTEAFFGQGTRLTVV.

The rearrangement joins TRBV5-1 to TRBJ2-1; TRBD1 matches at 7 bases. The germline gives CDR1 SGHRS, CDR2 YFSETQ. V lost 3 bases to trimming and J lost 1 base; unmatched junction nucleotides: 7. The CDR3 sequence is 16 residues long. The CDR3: CASSSEGAESYNEQFF. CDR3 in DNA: TGCGCCAGCAGCTCCGAGGGGGCTGAATCCTACAATGAGCAGTTCTTC.

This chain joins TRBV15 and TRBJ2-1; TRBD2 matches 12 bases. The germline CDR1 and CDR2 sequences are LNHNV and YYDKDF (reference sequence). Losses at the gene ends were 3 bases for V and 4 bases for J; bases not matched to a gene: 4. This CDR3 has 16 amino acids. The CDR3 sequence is CATSSRLAGGYNEQFF. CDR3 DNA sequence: TGTGCCACCAGCAGCAGGCTAGCGGGGGGGTACAATGAGCAGTTCTTC.

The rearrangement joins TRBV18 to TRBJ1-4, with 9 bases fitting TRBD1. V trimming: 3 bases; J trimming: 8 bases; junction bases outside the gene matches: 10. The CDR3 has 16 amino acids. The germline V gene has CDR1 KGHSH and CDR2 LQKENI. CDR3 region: CASSPRTDRGVEKLFF. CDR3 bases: TGTGCCAGCTCACCCCGGACGGACAGGGGTGTGGAAAAACTGTTTTTT.

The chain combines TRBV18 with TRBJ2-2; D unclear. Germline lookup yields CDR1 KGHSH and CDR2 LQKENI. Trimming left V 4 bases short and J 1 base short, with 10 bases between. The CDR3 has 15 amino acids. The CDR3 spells CASSLPPGNTGELFF. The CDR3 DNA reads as TGTGCCAGCTCACTACCCCCGGGGAACACCGGGGAGCTGTTTTTT.

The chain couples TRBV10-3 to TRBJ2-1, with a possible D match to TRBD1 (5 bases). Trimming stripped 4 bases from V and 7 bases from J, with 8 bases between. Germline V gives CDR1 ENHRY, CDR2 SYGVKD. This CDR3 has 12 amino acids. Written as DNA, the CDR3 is TGTGCCATCAGTGTTCAGGGTAATGAGCAGTTCTTC. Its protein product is CAISVQGNEQFF.

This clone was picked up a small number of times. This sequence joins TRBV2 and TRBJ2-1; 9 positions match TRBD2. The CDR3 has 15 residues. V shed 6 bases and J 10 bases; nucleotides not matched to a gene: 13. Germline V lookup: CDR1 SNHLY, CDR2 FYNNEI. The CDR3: CASSAGTSRSEEQFF. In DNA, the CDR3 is TGTGCCAGCAGCGCCGGGACTAGCCGGAGCGAAGAGCAGTTCTTC.

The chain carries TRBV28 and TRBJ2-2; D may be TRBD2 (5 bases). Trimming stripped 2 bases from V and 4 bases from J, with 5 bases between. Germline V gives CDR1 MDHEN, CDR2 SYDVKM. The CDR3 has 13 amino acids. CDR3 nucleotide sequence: TGTGCCAGCAGTTTAAGCGGCACCGGGGAGCTGTTTTTT. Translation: CASSLSGTGELFF. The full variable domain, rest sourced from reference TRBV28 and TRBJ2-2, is DVKVTQSSRYLVKRTGEKVFLECVQDMDHENMFWYRQDPGLGLRLIYFSYDVKMKEKGDIPEGYSVSREKKERFSLILESASTNQTSMYLCASSLSGTGELFFGEGSRLTVL.

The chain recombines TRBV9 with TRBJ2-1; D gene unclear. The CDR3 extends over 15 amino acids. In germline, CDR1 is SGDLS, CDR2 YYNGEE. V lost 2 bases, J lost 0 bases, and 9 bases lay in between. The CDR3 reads CASSVAWSSYNEQFF. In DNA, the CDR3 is TGTGCCAGCAGCGTGGCGTGGAGCTCCTACAATGAGCAGTTCTTC.

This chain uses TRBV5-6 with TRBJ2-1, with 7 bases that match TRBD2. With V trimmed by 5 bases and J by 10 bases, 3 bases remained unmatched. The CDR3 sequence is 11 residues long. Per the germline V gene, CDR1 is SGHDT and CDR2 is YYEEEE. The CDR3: CASSSGGEQFF. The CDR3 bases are TGTGCCAGCAGTTCCGGGGGGGAGCAGTTCTTC.